This entry lists 30 T cell receptor beta chains sequenced from one sample in a study of cytomegalovirus exposure and HLA in healthy donors. Primers for the PCR totalled 60 Vbeta and 13 Jbeta. Assay: immunoSEQ multiplex PCR; the TCRdb copy retains only in-frame clones and omits some. The listing records some 82,000 clones. Sequenced input: PBMCs. Receptors originate from a woman under 40 in good health and CMV-seronegative.

This chain uses TRBV6-1 with TRBJ1-1; TRBD1 might be the D (5 bases). The CDR3 consists of 19 residues. V was pared by 0 bases and J by 1 base, with 21 bases between. CDR1 is MNHNS, CDR2 SASEGT, per germline. This CDR3 reads CASSEASPRVRGQNTEAFF. The DNA of the CDR3 is TGTGCCAGCAGTGAAGCGAGTCCCAGGGTTCGAGGACAGAACACTGAAGCTTTCTTT.

The chain joins TRBV30 to TRBJ1-4; no firm D call. V gave up 4 bases and J gave up 0 bases, with 6 bases separating them. This CDR3 is built from 13 residues. The germline gives CDR1 GTSNPN, CDR2 SVGIG (reference sequence). DNA for the CDR3: TGTGCCTGGACCCGTGCAACTAATGAAAAACTGTTTTTT. This encodes CAWTRATNEKLFF.

Frequency places this clone as medium-sized (0.01 to 0.1%). Other DNA sequences in this sample translate to the same CDR3. V gene TRBV5-1 combines with J gene TRBJ2-7; 9 nucleotides align to TRBD2. This CDR3 has 14 residues. Germline CDR1 and CDR2: SGHRS and YFSETQ. V shed 0 bases and J 5 bases; nucleotides not matched to a gene: 3. The CDR3 region is CASSLEAGGHEQYF. CDR3 nucleotide sequence: TGCGCCAGCAGCTTGGAGGCGGGAGGGCACGAGCAGTACTTC.

V gene TRBV6-5 combines with J gene TRBJ1-3; tentative D call: TRBD1 (5 bases). CDR3 length: 14 amino acids. Per germline, CDR1 MNHEY and CDR2 SVGAGI. Trimming removed 6 bases at V and 7 bases at J, with 16 bases between. The CDR3 region is CASSVTASSNTIYF. CDR3 in DNA: TGTGCCAGCAGCGTGACAGCCAGCTCTAACACCATATATTTT.

The chain is built from TRBV6-6 and TRBJ2-7; TRBD1 is a possible D gene (6 bases). The CDR3 sequence is 13 residues long. Germline CDR1 MNHNY, CDR2 SVGAGI (reference sequence). V dropped 5 bases and J dropped 6 bases, with 14 bases sitting between them. The CDR3 here is CASSTGTAREQYF. The CDR3 region has the DNA TGTGCCAGCAGTACAGGGACCGCCCGCGAGCAGTACTTC.

V gene TRBV2 combines with J gene TRBJ1-1, with D uncertain. The CDR3 has 10 residues. Germline CDR1 reads SNHLY; CDR2 reads FYNNEI. V lost 4 bases and J 8 bases, leaving 5 bases between the germline ends. The CDR3 here is CASSGAEAFF. CDR3 nucleotides: TGTGCCAGCAGTGGGGCAGAAGCTTTCTTT.

Here the CDR3 reads CACLRGGSYEQYF. CDR3 nucleotides: TGTGCCTGTCTGCGGGGGGGCTCCTACGAGCAGTACTTC. The chain is built from TRBV30 and TRBJ2-7, with TRBD2 matching over 9 bases. V lost 6 bases to trimming and J lost 0 bases; unmatched junction nucleotides: 3. The CDR3 loop spans 13 amino acids. Germline V gives CDR1 GTSNPN, CDR2 SVGIG (reference sequence).

V and J are TRBV18 and TRBJ1-2; D uncertain. The germline CDR1 and CDR2 sequences are KGHSH and LQKENI. V was clipped by 0 bases and J by 7 bases, with 9 bases between them. There are 13 residues in the CDR3. CDR3 in DNA: TGTGCCAGCTCACCACCGAGTGGTATTGGCTACACCTTC. Translated, it gives CASSPPSGIGYTF.

The chain combines TRBV19 with TRBJ1-2; D call uncertain. CDR3 length: 12 amino acids. V was shortened by 7 bases and J by 2 bases, with 8 bases between the two germline ends. The V gene's germline CDR1 is LNHDA and CDR2 SQIVND (reference sequence). The CDR3 DNA reads as TGTGCCAGTAACGGAGACAACTATGGCTACACCTTC. Translation: CASNGDNYGYTF.

The genes are TRBV30 and TRBJ2-3; the match to TRBD2 covers 16 bases. CDR3 length equals 18 residues. V dropped 2 bases and J dropped 6; count of bases not matched to a gene: 11. Per germline, CDR1 GTSNPN and CDR2 SVGIG (reference sequence). The CDR3 DNA reads TGTGCCTGGAGTACCGGGACTAGCGGGAGGGCCCTCGGGGATACGCAGTATTTT. It is translated as CAWSTGTSGRALGDTQYF. Filled out from reference TRBV30 and TRBJ2-3, the complete variable domain reads SQTIHQWPATLVQPVGSPLSLECTVEGTSNPNLYWYRQAAGRGLQLLFYSVGIGQISSEVPQNLSASRPQDRQFILSSKKLLLSDSGFYLCAWSTGTSGRALGDTQYFGPGTRLTVL.

This rearrangement joins TRBV7-8 to TRBJ1-1; 7 nucleotides match TRBD1. With 5 bases clipped from V and 1 base from J, the junction kept 4 bases outside the gene matches. The CDR3 sequence is 14 residues long. Germline CDR1 and CDR2: SGHVS and FQNEAQ. CDR3 DNA sequence: TGTGCCAGCAGCCACGACAGGGAGAACACTGAAGCTTTCTTT. Residues: CASSHDRENTEAFF.

This chain connects TRBV7-2 to TRBJ1-1; D ambiguous. Germline CDR1 reads SGHTA; CDR2 reads FQGNSA. CDR3 length equals 13 residues. Trimming removed 5 bases from V and 0 bases from J, with 7 bases in between. CDR3: CASSAAVNTEAFF. CDR3 DNA: TGTGCCAGCAGCGCGGCAGTGAACACTGAAGCTTTCTTT. Together with reference TRBV7-2 and TRBJ1-1, the CDR3 gives the full variable domain: GAGVSQSPSNKVTEKGKDVELRCDPISGHTALYWYRQSLGQGLEFLIYFQGNSAPDKSGLPSDRFSAERTGGSVSTLTIQRTQQEDSAVYLCASSAAVNTEAFFGQGTRLTVV.

The V call is TRBV6-5, the J call TRBJ2-3; 8 bases agree with TRBD2. Germline trimming cut 6 bases from V and 4 bases from J; bases unmatched to any gene: 6. The CDR3 sequence is 14 residues long. The germline V gene encodes CDR1 MNHEY and CDR2 SVGAGI. CDR3 nucleotide sequence: TGTGCCAGCAGACAGAGACTAGCGCCAGATACGCAGTATTTT. Its translation: CASRQRLAPDTQYF.

J is TRBJ2-5 and V is TRBV13, with D unresolved. Trimming took 5 bases from V and 2 from J, leaving 12 bases between them. Germline CDR1 is PRHDT and CDR2 is FYEKMQ (reference sequence). There are 14 residues in the CDR3. The DNA for the CDR3 is TGTGCCAGCAGCCTCAGGTTCCGGCAAGAGACCCAGTACTTC. This gives the protein CASSLRFRQETQYF.

The chain is built from TRBV9 and TRBJ2-1, with a tentative D call TRBD2 (6 bases). Trimming stripped 4 bases from V and 7 bases from J, with 18 bases between. This CDR3 is built from 15 residues. CDR1 is SGDLS, CDR2 YYNGEE, per germline. The CDR3: CASSPHARAGNEQFF. CDR3 nucleotide sequence: TGTGCCAGCAGCCCCCACGCGAGGGCGGGGAATGAGCAGTTCTTC.

The chain has TRBV13 and TRBJ2-1; 9 positions agree with TRBD2. The J segment lost 8 bases and the V segment lost 4 bases, leaving 9 bases of the junction unmatched. Germline CDR1 is PRHDT and CDR2 is FYEKMQ (reference sequence). The CDR3 sequence is 15 residues long. The CDR3 loop reads CASSSHSGSSDEQFF. Written as DNA, the CDR3 is TGTGCCAGCAGCTCGCATAGCGGGAGTAGTGATGAGCAGTTCTTC.

The chain couples TRBV4-1 to TRBJ1-1; 9 bases are shared with TRBD1. The CDR3 extends over 15 amino acids. Per the germline V gene, CDR1 is MGHRA and CDR2 is YSYEKL. The V and J ends lost 2 bases and 3 bases, in that order; junction bases with no gene match: 4. In DNA, the CDR3 is TGCGCCAGCAGCCAAACAGGGGGCGGCGACACTGAAGCTTTCTTT. This gives the protein CASSQTGGGDTEAFF.

This chain connects TRBV10-3 to TRBJ2-1, with D maybe TRBD1 (6 bases). This CDR3 comprises 11 residues. The V and J ends lost 10 bases and 10 bases respectively, with 14 bases between them. The germline V gene encodes CDR1 ENHRY and CDR2 SYGVKD. CDR3: CATGALGEQFF. The CDR3 bases are TGTGCCACAGGGGCTTTGGGCGAGCAGTTCTTC.

This sequence joins TRBV6-6 and TRBJ2-3, with D tentatively TRBD1 (6 bases). This CDR3 spans 15 amino acids. The germline gives CDR1 MNHNY, CDR2 SVGAGI (reference sequence). Trimming pared 8 bases from V and 1 base from J, leaving 16 bases between. The CDR3 sequence: CASLAEGHRTDTQYF. CDR3 nucleotide sequence: TGTGCCAGCCTAGCTGAGGGACACCGCACAGATACGCAGTATTTT.

V is TRBV11-2 and J is TRBJ2-7; possible D gene TRBD1, 6 bases. The CDR3 loop spans 14 amino acids. The V gene lost 6 bases and the J gene lost 4 bases, with 16 bases spanning the gap. Germline assignment: CDR1 SGHAT and CDR2 FQNNGV. CDR3 bases: TGTGCCAGCAGGTCCCCCAAGACAGGATACGAGCAGTACTTC. Its translation: CASRSPKTGYEQYF.

The chain links TRBV18 to TRBJ2-7, with D perhaps matching TRBD1 (6 bases). V was shortened by 3 bases and J by 1 base, with 13 bases between the two germline ends. The CDR3 sequence is 15 residues long. From germline, CDR1 is KGHSH and CDR2 LQKENI. The CDR3 spells CASSPQPGQSYEQYF. In nucleotides, the CDR3 is TGTGCCAGCTCACCCCAACCGGGACAATCCTACGAGCAGTACTTC.

The chain employs TRBV7-9 and TRBJ1-1; 7 nucleotides line up with TRBD1. The J segment lost 6 bases and the V segment lost 5 bases, leaving 9 bases of the junction unmatched. CDR1 is SEHNR and CDR2 is FQNEAQ in the germline V gene (reference sequence). The CDR3 spans 14 residues. CDR3 nucleotide sequence: TGTGCCAGCAGCGTAATAACAGGGGAAGCTGAAGCTTTCTTT. It translates to CASSVITGEAEAFF. Together with reference TRBV7-9 and TRBJ1-1, the CDR3 gives the full variable domain: DTGVSQNPRHKITKRGQNVTFRCDPISEHNRLYWYRQTLGQGPEFLTYFQNEAQLEKSRLLSDRFSAERPKGSFSTLEIQRTEQGDSAMYLCASSVITGEAEAFFGQGTRLTVV.

V and J are TRBV7-2 and TRBJ2-1; TRBD1 aligns across 8 bases. Per the germline V gene, CDR1 is SGHTA and CDR2 is FQGNSA. Trimming at V came to 1 base and at J to 7 bases, leaving 9 bases not matched to a gene. The CDR3 has 16 amino acids. The CDR3 nucleotides read TGTGCCAGCAGCTTAGGTGGGACAGGAAGGCGGAATGAGCAGTTCTTC. The encoded protein is CASSLGGTGRRNEQFF.

The chain uses TRBV7-9 and TRBJ1-1; 10 positions match TRBD1. After removal of 5 bases from V and 5 bases from J, the junction contained 8 bases not matched to a gene. The CDR3 is 15 residues long. The germline gives CDR1 SEHNR, CDR2 FQNEAQ (reference sequence). CDR3 DNA sequence: TGTGCCAGCAGCCCGGGACAGGGGTTGGGTACTGAAGCTTTCTTT. Residues: CASSPGQGLGTEAFF.

This chain connects TRBV6-5 to TRBJ1-2; 7 bases fit TRBD1. The CDR3 is 15 amino acids. Germline CDR1 MNHEY, CDR2 SVGAGI. V shed 6 bases, J shed 4 bases, and the junction held 11 bases outside the gene matches. The CDR3 here is CASSSEVRDSYGYTF. The CDR3 bases are TGTGCCAGCAGCAGCGAAGTCCGGGACAGCTATGGCTACACCTTC.

The J gene is TRBJ2-5, the V gene TRBV27; 10 nucleotides align to TRBD2. There are 16 residues in the CDR3. Germline CDR1 and CDR2: MNHEY and SMNVEV (reference sequence). V was clipped by 5 bases and J by 5 bases; unmatched bases: 11. Written as DNA, the CDR3 is TGTGCCAGCAGTCCCAGGAGAGCGGGGGGGCTGGAGACCCAGTACTTC. Translated, it gives CASSPRRAGGLETQYF.

V and J are TRBV5-1 and TRBJ2-5; weak D call: TRBD1 (6 bases). With 1 base removed from V and 5 bases from J, the gap between germline ends came to 12 bases. The length of the CDR3 is 14 residues. CDR1 SGHRS and CDR2 YFSETQ come from the germline V gene. This chain's CDR3 is CASSLKGGRETQYF. CDR3 sequence (DNA): TGCGCCAGCAGCTTGAAAGGGGGTCGGGAGACCCAGTACTTC.

The chain carries TRBV30 and TRBJ1-6; D is possibly TRBD1 (5 bases). Germline assignment: CDR1 GTSNPN and CDR2 SVGIG (reference sequence). The V end lost 7 bases, the J end lost 7 bases, and 14 bases lay between the germline ends. CDR3 length: 13 residues. The CDR3 sequence: CASQTGLNSPLHF. The CDR3 DNA is TGTGCCTCCCAAACAGGATTGAATTCACCCCTCCACTTT.

This chain connects TRBV6-5 to TRBJ1-1; D is unresolved. Trimming cost V 0 bases and J 0 bases, with 8 bases left between them. CDR3 size: 15 residues. From germline, CDR1 is MNHEY and CDR2 SVGAGI. Here the CDR3 reads CASSYSKQLNTEAFF. Written as DNA, the CDR3 is TGTGCCAGCAGTTACTCGAAGCAACTGAACACTGAAGCTTTCTTT.

This rearrangement joins TRBV2 to TRBJ2-7; 10 nucleotides align to TRBD2. The CDR3 contains 14 residues. V lost 1 base and J lost 6; bases outside the gene matches: 3. Germline CDR1 and CDR2: SNHLY and FYNNEI. The CDR3 bases are TGTGCCAGCAGTGAAGTGGCTAGCGGGGGCGAGCAGTACTTC. Protein product: CASSEVASGGEQYF.